The present T cell receptor (beta chain) was sequenced within a study of CD8 T cells in Susac syndrome. Study-level background: Patients with Susac syndrome were therapy-naive, on corticosteroids, or on intravenous immunoglobulin alone at blood draw.

CD8+ and CD4+ blood T cells underwent TCR beta sequencing. Recently defined diagnostic criteria classed the Susac syndrome patients as definite or probable. In contrast to the negatively isolated CD8+ and CD4+ T cells, TEMRA cells were FACS-enriched. Germline trimming cut 0 bases from V and 6 bases from J; bases unmatched to any gene: 6. CDR3 size: 14 residues. Germline lookup yields CDR1 SGDLS and CDR2 YYNGEE. Reverse transcription used roughly 0.5 to 1 ug RNA and random hexamers. TCRdb called the immunoSEQ multiplex PCR reads again in MiXCR, with one record for every CDR3 protein. The sample shows over 65,000 distinct CDR3 sequences, about 93% of them seen only once.

The TCR was taken from a human donor with Susac syndrome. The sample comprised CD4+ T cells from PBMCs. This chain uses TRBV9 with TRBJ2-7; 7 nucleotides align to TRBD2. The CDR3 region is CASSVVAGEAEQYF. In DNA, the CDR3 is TGTGCCAGCAGCGTAGTGGCGGGAGAGGCCGAGCAGTACTTC. The full variable domain, with the rest looked up from reference TRBV9 and TRBJ2-7, is DSGVTQTPKHLITATGQRVTLRCSPRSGDLSVYWYQQSLDQGLQFLIQYYNGEERAKGNILERFSAQQFPDLHSELNLSSLELGDSALYFCASSVVAGEAEQYFGPGTRLTVT.